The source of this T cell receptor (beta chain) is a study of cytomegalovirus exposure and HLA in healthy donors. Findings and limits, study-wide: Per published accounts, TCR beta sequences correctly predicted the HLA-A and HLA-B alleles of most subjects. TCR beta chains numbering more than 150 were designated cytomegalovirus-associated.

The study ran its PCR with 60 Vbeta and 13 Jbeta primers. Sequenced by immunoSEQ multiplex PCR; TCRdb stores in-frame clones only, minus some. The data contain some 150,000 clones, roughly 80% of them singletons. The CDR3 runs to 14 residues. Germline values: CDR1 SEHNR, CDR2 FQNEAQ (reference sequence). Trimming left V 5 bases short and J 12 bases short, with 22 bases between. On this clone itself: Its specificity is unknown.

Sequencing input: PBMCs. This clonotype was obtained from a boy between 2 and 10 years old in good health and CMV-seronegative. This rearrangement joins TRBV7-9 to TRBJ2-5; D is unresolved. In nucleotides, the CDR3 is TGTGCCAGCAGCATCGGTGCCCCGGGTCGCTCCAAGTACTTC. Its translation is CASSIGAPGRSKYF.